The T cell receptor (beta chain) under discussion was sequenced for a study of T cell responses to AZD1222 COVID-19 vaccine. Study-level points and caveats: After the peak T cell response, and only then, were repertoires sampled. Following two doses of AZD1222, Spike-specific TCR breadth and depth rose. White British donors predominated, females outnumbered males, and clonal diversity was possibly underestimated. Targeting of unmutated variant regions was reportedly seen in nearly half of spike-specific TCRs.

Profiled with immunoSEQ multiplex PCR; TCRdb holds only in-frame clones, not every one. Here the sample spans about 75,000 clones, around 86% being singletons. Comment on this clone: What it binds is not known.

V lost 0 bases and J 7 bases, leaving 16 bases between the germline ends. CDR1 and CDR2 (germline): MGHRA, YSYEKL. The CDR3 extends over 16 amino acids. The TCR sequence derives from an adult who received the AZD1222 COVID-19 vaccine. The chain employs TRBV4-1 and TRBJ1-5; D not resolved. The material was peripheral blood, obtained 28 days after the second AZD1222 dose. CDR3 sequence: CASSQDSTSRDQPQHF. The CDR3 nucleotides are TGCGCCAGCAGCCAAGATTCGACCTCGAGAGACCAGCCCCAGCATTTT.